The 27 T cell receptor beta chains given below trace back to one sample, sequenced in a study of PD-1 blockade in classical Hodgkin lymphoma. In every patient, relapse followed autologous stem cell transplantation, while exposure to brentuximab vedotin differed. Method: immunoSEQ multiplex PCR; TCRdb's copy keeps in-frame clones and lacks some. The data show 20,000 to 25,000 clones, just over 75% seen once. The source material was peripheral blood mononuclear cells (PBMCs), sampled before the second cycle of nivolumab. The receptors come from a human donor with classical Hodgkin lymphoma.

The chain couples TRBV2 to TRBJ1-4; D might be TRBD1 (5 bases). Germline CDR1 is SNHLY and CDR2 is FYNNEI. V was cut by 6 bases and J by 8 bases, with 13 bases left in between. The CDR3 is 13 amino acids. The CDR3: CASRAGLEEKLFF. The CDR3 DNA reads TGTGCCAGCAGGGCAGGGCTGGAGGAAAAACTGTTTTTT.

This clone was observed a handful of times. The CDR3 loop reads CASSPRDDNYGYTF. The CDR3 DNA follows: TGTGCCAGCTCACCCCGGGACGATAACTATGGCTACACCTTC. The genes are TRBV18 and TRBJ1-2, with D possibly TRBD1 on 5 matching bases. The V gene lost 3 bases and the J gene lost 1 base, with 9 bases spanning the gap. The CDR3 loop spans 14 amino acids. From germline, CDR1 is KGHSH and CDR2 LQKENI.

V and J are TRBV19 and TRBJ1-3; maybe TRBD1 (5 bases). This CDR3 is built from 15 residues. Germline V gene sequence: CDR1 LNHDA, CDR2 SQIVND (reference sequence). Trimming removed 6 bases at V and 0 bases at J, with 12 bases between. The CDR3 region has the DNA TGTGCCAGTAGCCCCGACAGAAGCTCTGGAAACACCATATATTTT. Its protein product is CASSPDRSSGNTIYF.

CDR3 residues: CASSSGQASVRYF. Here the CDR3 DNA reads TGTGCCAGCAGTTCCGGACAGGCCTCTGTCCGGTACTTC. J is TRBJ2-7 and V is TRBV6-6, with 7 bases lining up with TRBD1. Germline loops: CDR1 MNHNY, CDR2 SVGAGI (reference sequence). The CDR3 spans 13 residues. V was pared by 4 bases and J by 12 bases, with 12 bases of the junction left unmatched.

The chain links TRBV9 to TRBJ2-7, with D possibly matching TRBD1 (6 bases). CDR1 and CDR2 from the germline V gene are SGDLS and YYNGEE. This CDR3 spans 13 amino acids. Trimming pared 0 bases from V and 6 bases from J, leaving 10 bases between. The CDR3 nucleotides read TGTGCCAGCAGCGTAGGAGGGGGTGGCGAGCAGTACTTC. Residues: CASSVGGGGEQYF.

This clone was counted once. V is TRBV13 and J is TRBJ1-1, with TRBD1 matching 7 bases. Losses at the gene ends were 5 bases for V and 6 bases for J; bases not matched to a gene: 12. The CDR3 length is 15 residues. The V gene's germline CDR1 is PRHDT and CDR2 FYEKMQ (reference sequence). The CDR3 DNA is TGTGCCAGCAGCCTTCCGGGACAGCCGGTGTCTGAAGCTTTCTTT. This gives the protein CASSLPGQPVSEAFF.

The chain joins TRBV4-1 to TRBJ2-7; a possible D gene is TRBD1 (5 bases). Germline V gives CDR1 MGHRA, CDR2 YSYEKL. This CDR3 spans 16 amino acids. Trimming took 0 bases from V and 2 from J, leaving 14 bases between them. CDR3 sequence reads: CASSQDSRDRAYEQYF. DNA for the CDR3: TGCGCCAGCAGCCAAGATTCGAGAGACAGAGCCTACGAGCAGTACTTC.

The V and J genes are TRBV9 and TRBJ2-3, with D possibly being TRBD1 or TRBD2 (5 bases each). The CDR3 length is 13 residues. Trimming cost V 2 bases and J 3 bases, with 7 bases left between them. Germline V gene lookup returns CDR1 SGDLS and CDR2 YYNGEE. CDR3 protein: CASSVGGTDTQYF. In DNA, the CDR3 is TGTGCCAGCAGCGTTGGGGGAACAGATACGCAGTATTTT.

The chain is built from TRBV9 and TRBJ1-1; weak D call: TRBD1 (6 bases). CDR1 is SGDLS, CDR2 YYNGEE, per germline. The CDR3 consists of 15 residues. Trimming pared 0 bases from V and 4 bases from J, leaving 13 bases between. CDR3 residues: CASSVGLGAATEAFF. CDR3 DNA: TGTGCCAGCAGCGTAGGATTGGGGGCGGCCACTGAAGCTTTCTTT. Complete variable domain (other parts from reference TRBV9 and TRBJ1-1): DSGVTQTPKHLITATGQRVTLRCSPRSGDLSVYWYQQSLDQGLQFLIQYYNGEERAKGNILERFSAQQFPDLHSELNLSSLELGDSALYFCASSVGLGAATEAFFGQGTRLTVV.

This clone appeared a few times. The chain carries TRBV6-6 and TRBJ1-1; D call uncertain. The CDR3 is 15 residues long. From germline, CDR1 is MNHNY and CDR2 SVGAGI (reference sequence). V gave up 5 bases and J gave up 0 bases, with 13 bases separating them. CDR3 DNA sequence: TGTGCCAGCAGTACCGGACCCTTTTTGAACACTGAAGCTTTCTTT. Protein: CASSTGPFLNTEAFF.

V gene TRBV7-9 combines with J gene TRBJ1-2; D gene uncertain. In germline, CDR1 is SEHNR, CDR2 FQNEAQ (reference sequence). The CDR3 sequence is 11 residues long. The V end was cut by 5 bases, the J end by 7 bases, with 8 bases between. As DNA, the CDR3 is TGTGCCAGCAGCCCCCCCACTGGCTACACCTTC. It encodes CASSPPTGYTF.

V gene TRBV7-8 combines with J gene TRBJ1-5; 7 nucleotides align to TRBD1. The CDR3 runs 17 residues. Germline CDR1 is SGHVS and CDR2 is FQNEAQ. V lost 4 bases to trimming and J lost 5 bases; unmatched junction nucleotides: 14. The CDR3 spells CASSSYPTGSRDQPQHF. The CDR3, as DNA: TGTGCCAGCAGCTCATACCCGACAGGGTCCCGCGATCAGCCCCAGCATTTT.

This clone was counted only a few times. The V call is TRBV5-1, the J call TRBJ1-1; 7 positions match TRBD1. Trimming took 4 bases from V and 5 from J; bases not matched to a gene: 5. This CDR3 comprises 13 residues. Germline CDR1 is SGHRS and CDR2 is YFSETQ. The CDR3 DNA sequence: TGCGCCAGCAGCGCCGGGACAGTGACTGAAGCTTTCTTT. Residues: CASSAGTVTEAFF.

This chain joins TRBV4-3 and TRBJ1-2; D unresolved. The CDR3 length is 14 residues. V shed 0 bases and J shed 4 bases, with 9 bases lying between them. Per germline, CDR1 LGHNA and CDR2 YSLEER. CDR3 nucleotide sequence: TGCGCCAGCAGCCAAGATTCGCGGGGCTATGGCTACACCTTC. This encodes CASSQDSRGYGYTF.

The rearrangement links TRBV9 to TRBJ2-1; 7 bases match TRBD2. Germline V gene lookup returns CDR1 SGDLS and CDR2 YYNGEE. The CDR3 is made up of 15 amino acids. Losses at the gene ends were 4 bases for V and 6 bases for J; bases not matched to a gene: 10. The CDR3 here is CASSPSGMAGNEQFF. CDR3 sequence (DNA): TGTGCCAGCAGCCCCAGCGGGATGGCCGGCAATGAGCAGTTCTTC.

The chain couples TRBV29-1 to TRBJ2-7; 11 bases match TRBD1. This CDR3 has 12 amino acids. V lost 6 bases, J lost 3 bases, and 1 base stayed unmatched. Germline CDR1 is SQVTM and CDR2 is ANQGSEA. CDR3 amino acids: CSVGQGDYEQYF. In DNA, the CDR3 is TGCAGCGTGGGACAGGGGGACTACGAGCAGTACTTC.

The chain carries TRBV2 and TRBJ2-2, with TRBD1 as a possible D gene (6 bases). The CDR3 spans 13 residues. Trimming shortened V by 9 bases and J by 4 bases, and 12 bases separated the two germline ends. Germline V CDR1 and CDR2: SNHLY, FYNNEI. The CDR3 spells CARNRVGTGELFF. The DNA of the CDR3 is TGTGCCAGAAACAGGGTTGGCACCGGGGAGCTGTTTTTT.

Note on this clone: Other DNA sequences within the sample encode an identical CDR3. This chain connects TRBV5-1 to TRBJ1-1; 7 bases are shared with TRBD1. V shed 2 bases, J shed 3 bases, and the junction held 4 bases outside the gene matches. The V gene's germline CDR1 is SGHRS and CDR2 YFSETQ. The CDR3 has 14 residues. This CDR3 reads CASSLRQGDTEAFF. CDR3 coding DNA: TGCGCCAGCAGCTTAAGACAGGGCGACACTGAAGCTTTCTTT.

This clone was seen only a few times. This sequence joins TRBV5-1 and TRBJ1-2; the D gene is possibly TRBD1 (6 bases). The CDR3 is 12 residues long. Germline CDR1 and CDR2: SGHRS and YFSETQ. With 4 bases removed from V and 6 bases from J, the gap between germline ends came to 10 bases. The CDR3 reads CASSPAGDGYTF. The CDR3 nucleotides read TGCGCCAGCAGCCCGGCAGGGGATGGCTACACCTTC.

The V call is TRBV7-2, the J call TRBJ2-5; 8 bases line up with TRBD1. CDR3 size: 13 residues. Unmatched junction bases numbered 3, after V lost 4 bases and J lost 5 bases. CDR1 and CDR2 from the germline V gene are SGHTA and FQGNSA. The CDR3 nucleotides are TGTGCCAGCAGCTCGACAGGGGACGAGACCCAGTACTTC. This encodes CASSSTGDETQYF.

This chain connects TRBV27 to TRBJ2-5; D not resolved. This CDR3 spans 14 amino acids. Between the trimmed V and J ends, which lost 5 bases and 2 bases, there was a span of 12 bases. Per the germline V gene, CDR1 is MNHEY and CDR2 is SMNVEV (reference sequence). CDR3 amino acids: CASSRRTDQETQYF. The CDR3 DNA is TGTGCCAGCAGTAGACGGACGGATCAAGAGACCCAGTACTTC.

The V gene is TRBV5-1, the J gene TRBJ2-3; D may be TRBD2 (5 bases). The germline V and J ends were trimmed by 0 bases and 3 bases, with 11 bases remaining between them. In germline, CDR1 is SGHRS, CDR2 YFSETQ. The CDR3 spans 15 residues. CDR3 region: CASSLGVPGTDTQYF. DNA of the CDR3: TGCGCCAGCAGCTTGGGGGTTCCGGGAACAGATACGCAGTATTTT.

The chain recombines TRBV19 with TRBJ2-7; D is ambiguous. Germline V CDR1 and CDR2: LNHDA, SQIVND (reference sequence). V shed 0 bases and J shed 2 bases, with 11 bases lying between them. There are 15 residues in the CDR3. In DNA, the CDR3 is TGTGCCAGTAGTATAGATGGTACACCCGCCTACGAGCAGTACTTC. Amino acid sequence: CASSIDGTPAYEQYF.

This clone was detected only a few times. J is TRBJ1-5 and V is TRBV9, with TRBD1 matching 8 bases. This CDR3 spans 15 amino acids. Germline trimming cut 4 bases from V and 5 bases from J; bases unmatched to any gene: 8. Germline values: CDR1 SGDLS, CDR2 YYNGEE. Written as DNA, the CDR3 is TGTGCCAGCAGCCCCTCGACAGGGGAGGATCAGCCCCAGCATTTT. Encoded protein: CASSPSTGEDQPQHF.

This clone appeared many times. The J gene is TRBJ2-2, the V gene TRBV6-1; tentative D call: TRBD1 (6 bases). V gave up 3 bases and J gave up 6 bases, with 8 bases separating them. Per the germline V gene, CDR1 is MNHNS and CDR2 is SASEGT. This CDR3 spans 13 amino acids. DNA of the CDR3: TGTGCCAGCAGTGATGAGGGGGCCGGGGAGCTGTTTTTT. It is translated as CASSDEGAGELFF.

This sequence joins TRBV5-1 and TRBJ2-1; TRBD1 is a possible D gene (6 bases). Per germline, CDR1 SGHRS and CDR2 YFSETQ. The CDR3 covers 16 residues. V was clipped by 1 base and J by 7 bases, with 18 bases between them. The CDR3, as DNA: TGCGCCAGCAGCTTGTTTTGGGGGCCGGAAACGAATGAGCAGTTCTTC. Its protein is CASSLFWGPETNEQFF. Looking up the rest from reference TRBV5-1 and TRBJ2-1 gives the full variable domain: KAGVTQTPRYLIKTRGQQVTLSCSPISGHRSVSWYQQTPGQGLQFLFEYFSETQRNKGNFPGRFSGRQFSNSRSEMNVSTLELGDSALYLCASSLFWGPETNEQFFGPGTRLTVL.

The chain links TRBV11-2 to TRBJ2-1, with TRBD1 identical over 8 bases. The trim removed 5 bases at V and 12 bases at J, leaving 18 bases unmatched. The germline V gene has CDR1 SGHAT and CDR2 FQNNGV. The CDR3 is 16 amino acids. CDR3 protein: CASSGYRDRIMSWQFF. The DNA of the CDR3 is TGTGCCAGCAGCGGCTACCGGGACAGGATAATGAGTTGGCAGTTCTTC.